The 11 T cell receptor beta chains below all came from one sample that was sequenced in a study of long-term antiretroviral therapy in people with HIV. Sequencing relied on immunoSEQ assay v3.0, run at survey level. The method was immunoSEQ multiplex PCR; TCRdb's version includes in-frame clones alone and lacks a portion of them. The table has around 21,000 clones, roughly 91% seen once. The source material was unsorted PBMCs, sampled 0.2 years before starting antiretroviral therapy. The source is a man younger than 35 with HIV.

Only a few counts were recorded for this clone. J is TRBJ2-3 and V is TRBV9; D unresolved. Between the trimmed V and J ends, which lost 0 bases and 0 bases, there was a span of 5 bases. Germline CDR1 is SGDLS and CDR2 is YYNGEE. The CDR3 has 14 amino acids. CDR3 loop: CASSVDESTDTQYF. CDR3 bases: TGTGCCAGCAGCGTAGATGAAAGCACAGATACGCAGTATTTT.

This clone appeared a few times. The V gene is TRBV5-1, the J gene TRBJ1-1; D is possibly TRBD1 (5 bases). Trimming pared 4 bases from V and 5 bases from J, leaving 15 bases between. The germline CDR1 and CDR2 sequences are SGHRS and YFSETQ. CDR3 size: 14 residues. Here the CDR3 DNA reads TGCGCCAGCAGCGGAGAGGGGTGGCGAACTGAAGCTTTCTTT. Amino acid sequence: CASSGEGWRTEAFF.

The chain is built from TRBV27 and TRBJ2-7; no clear D gene. CDR1 is MNHEY, CDR2 SMNVEV, per germline (reference sequence). Trimming took off 4 bases at V and 4 bases at J, with 11 bases between the two ends. This CDR3 is 13 amino acids long. DNA for the CDR3: TGTGCCAGCAGTTCCAGAAAAAGATACGAGCAGTACTTC. This translates into CASSSRKRYEQYF.

The rearrangement links TRBV4-3 to TRBJ2-1; D possibly corresponds to TRBD2 (6 bases). V dropped 4 bases and J dropped 2 bases, with 21 bases sitting between them. CDR1 is LGHNA, CDR2 YSLEER, per germline. This CDR3 has 18 residues. In DNA, the CDR3 is TGCGCCAGCAGCCTTGGGACTTATGAAAACCCAGCCTACAATGAGCAGTTCTTC. Amino acid sequence: CASSLGTYENPAYNEQFF.

The chain joins TRBV6-1 to TRBJ2-5; 7 positions match TRBD1. The J segment lost 5 bases and the V segment lost 5 bases, leaving 5 bases of the junction unmatched. Germline lookup yields CDR1 MNHNS and CDR2 SASEGT. This CDR3 is built from 13 residues. The CDR3 protein is CASSRQGWETQYF. The CDR3 region has the DNA TGTGCCAGCAGTCGACAGGGCTGGGAGACCCAGTACTTC.

The chain has TRBV6-6 and TRBJ2-1, with TRBD2 identical over 9 bases. The CDR3 spans 16 residues. The V gene's germline CDR1 is MNHNY and CDR2 SVGAGI (reference sequence). The V and J ends lost 4 bases and 3 bases, in that order; junction bases with no gene match: 7. The CDR3 DNA sequence: TGTGCCAGCAGTTGGATAGGGACTAGCCACTACAATGAGCAGTTCTTC. It yields the protein CASSWIGTSHYNEQFF.

This chain joins TRBV5-1 and TRBJ2-7; no clear D. The CDR3 loop spans 15 amino acids. V was pared by 4 bases and J by 6 bases, with 20 bases between. Looked up from germline, CDR1 is SGHRS and CDR2 is YFSETQ. The CDR3 region has the DNA TGCGCCAGCAGCCCGGTAACAGAGTCCGCTACCGAGCAGTACTTC. Encoded protein: CASSPVTESATEQYF.

The chain has TRBV6-5 and TRBJ2-2; D uncertain. V lost 0 bases to trimming and J lost 11 bases, with 10 bases between them. Germline V gene lookup returns CDR1 MNHEY and CDR2 SVGAGI. This CDR3 is 13 amino acids long. The CDR3 nucleotides read TGTGCCAGCAGTTACTCCCTCACTGGTGAGCTGTTTTTT. As protein: CASSYSLTGELFF.

The CDR3 nucleotides read TGTGCCAGTAGTCCGGACAGGGGACCGAATAGCAATCAGCCCCAGCATTTT. Protein: CASSPDRGPNSNQPQHF. This chain connects TRBV19 to TRBJ1-5; TRBD1 aligns across 9 bases. Trimming at V came to 5 bases and at J to 0 bases, leaving 8 bases not matched to a gene. This CDR3 is built from 17 residues. Germline loops: CDR1 LNHDA, CDR2 SQIVND (reference sequence).

The chain joins TRBV6-5 to TRBJ2-7, with D uncertain. The CDR3 totals 13 residues. Germline values: CDR1 MNHEY, CDR2 SVGAGI. Trimming shortened V by 7 bases and J by 3 bases, and 13 bases separated the two germline ends. This CDR3 is CASTPGGLYEQYF. The CDR3 region has the DNA TGTGCCAGCACCCCAGGTGGGCTCTACGAGCAGTACTTC.

This chain connects TRBV5-6 to TRBJ2-7, with TRBD2 identical over 8 bases. There are 16 residues in the CDR3. Germline V gene sequence: CDR1 SGHDT, CDR2 YYEEEE. V dropped 3 bases and J dropped 4; count of bases not matched to a gene: 12. CDR3 in amino acids: CASSWLTGGAPYEQYF. CDR3 DNA: TGTGCCAGCAGCTGGCTTACCGGGGGGGCCCCTTACGAGCAGTACTTC.